This T cell receptor beta chain stems from a study of control samples from healthy donors and cancer patients (dated by TCRdb to the early 2020s). To prepare the library, the immunoSEQ multiplex PCR assay was applied. This is the immuneACCESS table as TCRdb keeps it, with only in-frame sequences that have V and J called. A part of the clones is gone; compared with another copy, unresolved V genes explain less than half, and the rest is unexplained. For this sample the table gives 210,000 or so clones, of which about 90% were detected only once. 1.5% to 2% of the sample lies in the top ten. After removal of 1 base from V and 4 bases from J, the junction retains 3 bases not matched to a gene. Measured from the cysteine to the phenylalanine, the CDR3 is 14 residues long. Only CDR3 DNA is held: 42 bases, read in frame from base 1. The germline V gene yields MNHNS for CDR1 and SASEGT for CDR2. Regarding this clone: No cognate antigen has been identified for it. No much larger clone is present one base from it, and per-base qualities are unavailable. This sample also contains other DNA sequences that code for the same CDR3.

Sequenced material: blood. This TCR derives from a man aged 30 to 39 in good health. This receptor chain uses TRBV6-1 and TRBJ1-2; 7 junctional bases match TRBD1. The CDR3 has the sequence CASSEGTGGYGYTF. The DNA sequence is TGTGCCAGCAGTGAAGGGACAGGAGGCTATGGCTACACCTTC.